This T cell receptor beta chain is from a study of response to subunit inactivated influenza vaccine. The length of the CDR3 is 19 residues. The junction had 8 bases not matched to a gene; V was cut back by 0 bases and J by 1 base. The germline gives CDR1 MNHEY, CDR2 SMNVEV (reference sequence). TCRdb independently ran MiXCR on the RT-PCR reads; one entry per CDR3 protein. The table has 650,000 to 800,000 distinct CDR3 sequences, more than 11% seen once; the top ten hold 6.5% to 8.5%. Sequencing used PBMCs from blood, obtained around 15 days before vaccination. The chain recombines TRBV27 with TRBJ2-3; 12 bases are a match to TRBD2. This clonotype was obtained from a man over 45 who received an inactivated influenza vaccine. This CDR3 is CASSLSWLAGGPGTDTQYF. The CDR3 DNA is TGTGCCAGCAGTTTATCGTGGCTAGCGGGGGGGCCGGGCACAGATACGCAGTATTTT.